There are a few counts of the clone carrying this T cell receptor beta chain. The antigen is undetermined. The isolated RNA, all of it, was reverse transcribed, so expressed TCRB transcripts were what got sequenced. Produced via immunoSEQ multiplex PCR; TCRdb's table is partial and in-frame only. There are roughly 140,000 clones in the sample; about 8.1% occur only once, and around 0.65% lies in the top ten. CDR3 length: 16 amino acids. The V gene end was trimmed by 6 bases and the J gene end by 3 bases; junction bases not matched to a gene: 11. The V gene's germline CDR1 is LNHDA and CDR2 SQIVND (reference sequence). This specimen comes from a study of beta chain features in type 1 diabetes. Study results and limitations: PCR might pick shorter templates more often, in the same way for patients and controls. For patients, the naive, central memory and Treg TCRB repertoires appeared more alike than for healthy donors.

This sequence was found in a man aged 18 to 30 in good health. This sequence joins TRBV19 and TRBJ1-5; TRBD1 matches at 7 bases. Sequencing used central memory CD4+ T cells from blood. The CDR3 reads CASSNRQGVNNQPQHF. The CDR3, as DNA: TGTGCCAGTAGCAACCGACAGGGTGTGAACAATCAGCCCCAGCATTTT.